These 25 T cell receptor beta chains came from one sample sequenced in a study of blood T cell repertoires in COVID-19. The table came from immunoSEQ multiplex PCR; TCRdb's copy has only in-frame clones and leaves some out. In the table there are fewer than 150,000 clones, 84% of which are singletons. The sample was peripheral blood. These receptors came from a human donor in a cohort sampled during active COVID-19.

The rearrangement uses TRBV12-5 and TRBJ2-1; TRBD2 might be the D (6 bases). This CDR3 has 14 amino acids. V was clipped by 1 base and J by 7 bases, with 11 bases between them. The germline gives CDR1 LGHNT, CDR2 FRNRAP. The CDR3 bases are TGTGCTAGTGGTTTGGGGGACTCAGTGAATGAGCAGTTCTTC. It codes for CASGLGDSVNEQFF.

This clone has ten or more counts. The chain carries TRBV25-1 and TRBJ1-6; possibly TRBD1 for D (5 bases). Germline V gene lookup returns CDR1 MGHDK and CDR2 SYGVNS. V lost 5 bases to trimming and J lost 7 bases, with 15 bases between them. The CDR3 contains 15 residues. The CDR3 region has the DNA TGTGCCAGCAGTAGTTTCGGGGGAGGGAATTCACCCCTCCACTTT. Protein: CASSSFGGGNSPLHF.

This sequence joins TRBV4-2 and TRBJ2-1; 7 bases are shared with TRBD2. Germline lookup yields CDR1 LGHNA and CDR2 YNFKEQ. This CDR3 contains 14 residues. Trimming took 8 bases from V and 0 from J; bases not matched to a gene: 4. The CDR3 is CASASGSSYNEQFF. Here the CDR3 DNA reads TGTGCCAGCGCTAGCGGAAGCTCCTACAATGAGCAGTTCTTC.

The chain combines TRBV2 with TRBJ2-3; the match to TRBD2 covers 8 bases. The CDR3 contains 14 residues. Germline V lookup: CDR1 SNHLY, CDR2 FYNNEI. The junction had 5 bases not matched to a gene; V was cut back by 4 bases and J by 5 bases. The CDR3 spells CASSALRGGDTQYF. The CDR3 bases are TGTGCCAGCAGTGCGTTACGGGGGGGAGATACGCAGTATTTT.

The chain joins TRBV18 to TRBJ2-7; tentatively, D is TRBD1 (5 bases). The length of the CDR3 is 15 residues. Germline V gives CDR1 KGHSH, CDR2 LQKENI. The V gene lost 3 bases and the J gene lost 3 bases, with 15 bases spanning the gap. CDR3 sequence (DNA): TGTGCCAGCTCACCCGTGTCAGGGTCGGACTACGAGCAGTACTTC. This translates into CASSPVSGSDYEQYF.

The chain couples TRBV6-4 to TRBJ2-2; 9 bases are a match to TRBD1. The junction had 5 bases not matched to a gene; V was cut back by 7 bases and J by 2 bases. The CDR3 totals 15 residues. Germline CDR1 MRHNA, CDR2 SNTAGT. CDR3 nucleotide sequence: TGTGCCAGCACTCCGGGACAGGGAAACACCGGGGAGCTGTTTTTT. This codes for CASTPGQGNTGELFF.

The J gene is TRBJ2-2, the V gene TRBV7-3; 7 nucleotides match TRBD1. Germline CDR1 is SGHTA and CDR2 is FQGTGA. CDR3 size: 14 residues. Trimming at V came to 4 bases and at J to 6 bases, leaving 5 bases not matched to a gene. The CDR3 nucleotides are TGTGCCAGCAGCTCAGGGACAGAACCCGGGGAGCTGTTTTTT. Amino acid sequence: CASSSGTEPGELFF.

This clone was recorded once. This chain connects TRBV5-1 to TRBJ2-1; 12 bases fit TRBD2. Germline CDR1 and CDR2: SGHRS and YFSETQ. V gave up 0 bases and J gave up 7 bases; unmatched junction bases: 2. This CDR3 contains 15 residues. The CDR3 spells CASSLATSGGNEQFF. The CDR3 DNA is TGCGCCAGCAGCTTGGCTACTAGCGGGGGGAATGAGCAGTTCTTC. The full variable domain, rest sourced from reference TRBV5-1 and TRBJ2-1, is KAGVTQTPRYLIKTRGQQVTLSCSPISGHRSVSWYQQTPGQGLQFLFEYFSETQRNKGNFPGRFSGRQFSNSRSEMNVSTLELGDSALYLCASSLATSGGNEQFFGPGTRLTVL.

The chain recombines TRBV25-1 with TRBJ2-5, with D possibly TRBD1 on 6 matching bases. Germline V gene sequence: CDR1 MGHDK, CDR2 SYGVNS. The CDR3 loop spans 15 amino acids. The V end was cut by 3 bases, the J end by 5 bases, with 16 bases between. The CDR3 sequence: CASSEGLSRGETQYF. The CDR3 region has the DNA TGTGCCAGCAGTGAGGGTCTATCTAGGGGGGAGACCCAGTACTTC.

The table lists this clone with a count of one. The genes are TRBV7-2 and TRBJ2-3; TRBD1 matches 9 bases. The length of the CDR3 is 18 residues. In germline, CDR1 is SGHTA, CDR2 FQGNSA. The J segment lost 3 bases and the V segment lost 3 bases, leaving 13 bases of the junction unmatched. The CDR3 is CASSFRDRVAGATDTQYF. As DNA, the CDR3 is TGTGCCAGCAGCTTCCGGGACAGGGTCGCGGGGGCGACAGATACGCAGTATTTT.

The DNA for the CDR3 is TGTGCCAGCAGCAAGCAAGGAGGGTGGCAGCCCCAGCATTTT. It codes for CASSKQGGWQPQHF. V usage is TRBV21-1 and J usage is TRBJ1-5. TRBV21-1 is listed as a pseudogene. The CDR3 contains 14 residues.

The gene calls are TRBV13 and TRBJ1-1; maybe TRBD1 (6 bases). The CDR3 is 15 residues long. Trimming shortened V by 5 bases and J by 0 bases, and 13 bases separated the two germline ends. Germline CDR1 PRHDT, CDR2 FYEKMQ (reference sequence). The CDR3 DNA reads as TGTGCCAGCAGCCCCCGGACAGCCGTGAACACTGAAGCTTTCTTT. Its protein is CASSPRTAVNTEAFF.

V and J are TRBV5-8 and TRBJ1-1, with TRBD1 matching 7 bases. J was trimmed by 5 bases and V by 0 bases; bases with no gene match: 10. The CDR3 runs to 16 residues. The germline CDR1 and CDR2 sequences are SGHTS and YDEGEE. This chain's CDR3 is CASSLGVAGQMTEAFF. Here the CDR3 DNA reads TGTGCCAGCAGCTTGGGGGTCGCGGGACAGATGACTGAAGCTTTCTTT.

The chain links TRBV12-5 to TRBJ2-1, with 7 bases aligning to TRBD1. Germline V gene lookup returns CDR1 LGHNT and CDR2 FRNRAP. CDR3 length: 15 amino acids. V was pared by 2 bases and J by 9 bases, with 10 bases of the junction left unmatched. The CDR3 coding sequence is TGTGCTAGTGGTTTGACACGAACAGGGGTAGGTGAGCAGTTCTTC. The encoded protein is CASGLTRTGVGEQFF.

The chain combines TRBV6-5 with TRBJ1-6, with 10 bases that match TRBD1. This CDR3 comprises 14 residues. The germline gives CDR1 MNHEY, CDR2 SVGAGI. V was clipped by 2 bases and J by 14 bases; unmatched bases: 6. The CDR3 DNA reads as TGTGCCAGCAGTTACGGGACAGGGGAATACACCCTCCACTTT. Residues: CASSYGTGEYTLHF.

This chain joins TRBV6-2 or TRBV6-3 and TRBJ2-2; D may be TRBD1 (5 bases). Germline V lookup: CDR1 MNHEY, CDR2 SVGEGT. Trimming took 2 bases from V and 8 from J, leaving 9 bases between them. The CDR3 is made up of 13 amino acids. CDR3 DNA: TGTGCCAGCAGTTACGTAGGGGCTGGGGAGCTGTTTTTT. Translated: CASSYVGAGELFF.

The chain uses TRBV7-2 and TRBJ1-6; 8 bases fit TRBD1. Germline loops: CDR1 SGHTA, CDR2 FQGNSA. V was pared by 5 bases and J by 9 bases, with 12 bases of the junction left unmatched. The CDR3 sequence is 16 residues long. The CDR3 sequence: CASSPTGQALGSPLHF. CDR3 DNA: TGTGCCAGCAGCCCCACGGGACAGGCGCTTGGTTCACCCCTCCACTTT.

This chain links TRBV3-1 (or the pseudogene TRBV3-2) with TRBJ2-3; D gene uncertain. The CDR3 totals 12 residues. V lost 3 bases to trimming and J lost 7 bases, with 8 bases between them. CDR1 LGHDT and CDR2 YNNKEL come from the germline V gene (reference sequence). The CDR3 DNA reads TGTGCCAGCAGCCAGACTTTGAATACGCAGTATTTT. Its protein is CASSQTLNTQYF.

This chain uses TRBV28 with TRBJ1-2; 7 bases are shared with TRBD1. Germline CDR1 MDHEN, CDR2 SYDVKM. Germline trimming cut 3 bases from V and 7 bases from J; bases unmatched to any gene: 5. The CDR3 length is 13 residues. This CDR3 reads CASSFYDRVGYTF. DNA for the CDR3: TGTGCCAGCAGTTTTTATGACAGGGTTGGCTACACCTTC.

This clone was observed a few times. V and J are TRBV4-3 and TRBJ2-1; 7 nucleotides agree with TRBD1. Germline V gene data show CDR1 as LGHNA and CDR2 as YSLEER. After removal of 1 base from V and 2 bases from J, the junction contained 2 bases not matched to a gene. CDR3 size: 15 residues. DNA of the CDR3: TGCGCCAGCAGCCAAGGGGGGACAGCCTACAATGAGCAGTTCTTC. It specifies CASSQGGTAYNEQFF.

The chain uses TRBV6-5 and TRBJ1-1; a possible D gene is TRBD1 (6 bases). This CDR3 region has 15 residues. V gave up 7 bases and J gave up 1 base, with 16 bases separating them. The germline CDR1 and CDR2 sequences are MNHEY and SVGAGI. The CDR3 reads CASKREGGRNTEAFF. The DNA for the CDR3 is TGTGCCAGCAAGAGGGAGGGGGGACGGAACACTGAAGCTTTCTTT.

The chain is built from TRBV19 and TRBJ1-2; TRBD1 matches 7 bases. Germline assignment: CDR1 LNHDA and CDR2 SQIVND (reference sequence). CDR3 length: 15 residues. The V segment lost 7 bases and the J segment 8 bases; nucleotides outside the gene matches: 16. In nucleotides, the CDR3 is TGTGCCAGTACCGGGAGGGCAGGGGGGCTTGGGGGCTACACCTTC. As protein: CASTGRAGGLGGYTF.

The CDR3 reads CASSISGTGLYNEQFF. CDR3 DNA: TGTGCCAGCAGCATATCCGGGACAGGGCTTTACAATGAGCAGTTCTTC. The chain employs TRBV21-1 and TRBJ2-1; the table's D call, TRBD1, has no DNA check behind it. TRBV21-1 is labeled a pseudogene. The CDR3 has 16 amino acids.

This chain connects TRBV6-4 to TRBJ2-7, with 9 bases aligning to TRBD1. The CDR3 spans 14 residues. The germline gives CDR1 MRHNA, CDR2 SNTAGT. J gave up 3 bases and V 7 bases, and 7 bases lay outside the gene matches. CDR3 loop: CASKLPGQGYEQYF. The CDR3 bases are TGTGCCAGCAAGTTACCGGGACAGGGCTACGAGCAGTACTTC.

The CDR3, as DNA: TGTGCCAGCAGTGACGCGACAGGGAACACTGAAGCTTTCTTT. Translation gives CASSDATGNTEAFF. The V call is TRBV6-2 or TRBV6-3, the J call TRBJ1-1, with D possibly TRBD1 on 6 matching bases. Germline V gene lookup returns CDR1 MNHEY and CDR2 SVGEGT. V was pared by 5 bases and J by 1 base, with 11 bases between. The CDR3 has 14 residues.